The 2 T cell receptor beta chains reported below all come from one sample, sequenced in a study of cytomegalovirus exposure and HLA in healthy donors (TCRdb year 2017). The library relied on the immunoSEQ multiplex PCR assay. The multiplex PCR relied on a mix of 60 forward primers for TCR Vbeta segments and 13 reverse primers for TCR Jbeta segments. The source is immuneACCESS, and TCRdb retained only in-frame sequences with V and J called. Part of the clones is not carried over; for the studies checked, unresolved V genes explain less than half of this, and the remainder is unexplained. The sample profile shows roughly 220,000 clones; about two thirds of them were found once. The top ten constitute about 2.8% of the sample. The sample comprised PBMCs. Every receptor here comes from a man aged 35 to 55 in good health and CMV-seropositive.

The rearrangement joins TRBV2 to TRBJ1-3; TRBD1 matches at 12 bases. CDR3 length: 16 residues. Germline trimming cut 5 bases from V and 5 bases from J; bases unmatched to any gene: 7. CDR1 is SNHLY, CDR2 FYNNEI, per germline. CDR3 DNA: TGTGCCAGCAGTACCGGGACAGGGGGCGGCAGAAACACCATATATTTT. Translated: CASSTGTGGGRNTIYF.

The chain has TRBV2 and TRBJ1-5; 7 bases align to TRBD1. Trimming took 6 bases from V and 1 from J; bases not matched to a gene: 6. The CDR3 has 15 residues. The germline V gene encodes CDR1 SNHLY and CDR2 FYNNEI. The CDR3 DNA is TGTGCCAGCAGGGCCGACAGGGCCAGCAATCAGCCCCAGCATTTT. This codes for CASRADRASNQPQHF.